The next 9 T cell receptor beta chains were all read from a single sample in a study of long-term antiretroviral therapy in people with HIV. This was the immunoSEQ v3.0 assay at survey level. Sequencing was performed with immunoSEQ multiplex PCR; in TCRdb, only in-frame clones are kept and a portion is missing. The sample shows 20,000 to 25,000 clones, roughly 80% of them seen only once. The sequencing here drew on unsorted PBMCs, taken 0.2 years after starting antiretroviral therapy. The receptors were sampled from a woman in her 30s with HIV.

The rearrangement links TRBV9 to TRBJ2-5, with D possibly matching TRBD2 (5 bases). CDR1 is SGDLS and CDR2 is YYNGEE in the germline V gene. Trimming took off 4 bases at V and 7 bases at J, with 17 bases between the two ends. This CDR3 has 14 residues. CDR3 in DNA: TGTGCCAGCAGCCAAATAGTTGGAGGTGGGACCCAGTACTTC. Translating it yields CASSQIVGGGTQYF.

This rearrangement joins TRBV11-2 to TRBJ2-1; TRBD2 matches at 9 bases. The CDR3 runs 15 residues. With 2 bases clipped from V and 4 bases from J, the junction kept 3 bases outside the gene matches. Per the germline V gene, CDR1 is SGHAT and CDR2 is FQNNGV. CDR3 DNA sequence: TGTGCCAGCAGCTTAACGAGCGGGGGGTACAATGAGCAGTTCTTC. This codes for CASSLTSGGYNEQFF.

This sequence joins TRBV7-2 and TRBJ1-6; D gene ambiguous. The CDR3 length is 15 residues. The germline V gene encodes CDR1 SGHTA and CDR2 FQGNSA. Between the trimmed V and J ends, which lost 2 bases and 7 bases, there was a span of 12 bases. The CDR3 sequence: CASSLLGSENSPLHF. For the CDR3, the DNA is TGTGCCAGCAGCTTATTGGGCAGCGAAAATTCACCCCTCCACTTT.

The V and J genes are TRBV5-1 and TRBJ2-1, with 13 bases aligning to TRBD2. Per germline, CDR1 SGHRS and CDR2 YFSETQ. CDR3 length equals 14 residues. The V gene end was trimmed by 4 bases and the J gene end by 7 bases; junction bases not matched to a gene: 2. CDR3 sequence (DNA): TGCGCCAGCAGCGAGGGACTAGCGGGGAATGAGCAGTTCTTC. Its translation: CASSEGLAGNEQFF.

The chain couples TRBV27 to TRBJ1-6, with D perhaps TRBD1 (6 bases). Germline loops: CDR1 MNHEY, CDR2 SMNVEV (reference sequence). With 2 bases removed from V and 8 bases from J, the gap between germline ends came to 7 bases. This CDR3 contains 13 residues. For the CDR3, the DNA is TGTGCCAGCAGTTTAAGGACAGATTCACCCCTCCACTTT. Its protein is CASSLRTDSPLHF.

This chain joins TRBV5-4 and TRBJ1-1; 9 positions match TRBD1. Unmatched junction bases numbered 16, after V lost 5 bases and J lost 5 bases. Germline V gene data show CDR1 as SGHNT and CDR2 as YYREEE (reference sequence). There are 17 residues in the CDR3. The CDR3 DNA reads TGTGCCAGCAGACCCCGGGACAGGGCTCGGAGGCGGACTGAAGCTTTCTTT. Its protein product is CASRPRDRARRRTEAFF. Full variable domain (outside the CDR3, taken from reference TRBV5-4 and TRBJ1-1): ETGVTQSPTHLIKTRGQQVTLRCSSQSGHNTVSWYQQALGQGPQFIFQYYREEENGRGNFPPRFSGLQFPNYSSELNVNALELDDSALYLCASRPRDRARRRTEAFFGQGTRLTVV.

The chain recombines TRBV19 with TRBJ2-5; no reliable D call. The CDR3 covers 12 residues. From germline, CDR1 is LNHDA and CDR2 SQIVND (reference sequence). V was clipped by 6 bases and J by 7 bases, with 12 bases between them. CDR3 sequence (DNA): TGTGCCAGTAGCCTCCGGACCGGGACCCAGTACTTC. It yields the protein CASSLRTGTQYF.

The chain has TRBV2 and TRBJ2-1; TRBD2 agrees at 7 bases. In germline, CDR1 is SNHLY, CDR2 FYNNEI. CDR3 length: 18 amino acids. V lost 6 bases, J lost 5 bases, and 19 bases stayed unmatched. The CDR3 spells CASRQWTLAPPGNNEQFF. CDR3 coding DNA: TGTGCCAGCAGGCAGTGGACACTAGCGCCCCCAGGAAACAATGAGCAGTTCTTC.

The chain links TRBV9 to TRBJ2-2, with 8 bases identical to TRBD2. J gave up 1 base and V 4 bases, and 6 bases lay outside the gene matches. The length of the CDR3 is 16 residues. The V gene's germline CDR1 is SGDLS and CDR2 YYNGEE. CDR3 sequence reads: CASSLYLAGNTGELFF. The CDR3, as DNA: TGTGCCAGCAGCTTATATCTAGCGGGGAACACCGGGGAGCTGTTTTTT.